The 21 T cell receptor beta chains reported below all come from one sample, sequenced in a study of shared clonotypes between healthy human individuals. Only in-frame clones appear in the TCRdb table, and some are missing; sequencing was by immunoSEQ multiplex PCR. The table lists about 600,000 clones, around 78% of them singletons. Sequencing input: PBMCs. These receptors were collected from a woman in her forties in good health. Some clones in this sample may be carry-over from other donors' samples.

This clone was detected many times. V usage is TRBV30 and J usage is TRBJ1-2; TRBD1 might be the D (5 bases). Germline lookup yields CDR1 GTSNPN and CDR2 SVGIG (reference sequence). Trimming removed 4 bases from V and 2 bases from J, with 14 bases in between. The CDR3 spans 14 residues. The CDR3 DNA sequence: TGTGCCTGGACCGTAGGCTGGGGGAACTATGGCTACACCTTC. Protein product: CAWTVGWGNYGYTF.

Of note for this clone: This could be a read error, since a much larger clone is one nucleotide away. The CDR3 region is CASSLAYEQYF. CDR3 coding DNA: TGTGCCAGCAGTCTCGCCTACGAGCAGTACTTC. The chain carries TRBV28 and TRBJ2-7; the D is unclear. Germline lookup yields CDR1 MDHEN and CDR2 SYDVKM. Trimming removed 5 bases from V and 2 bases from J, with 4 bases in between. The length of the CDR3 is 11 residues.

This rearrangement joins TRBV19 to TRBJ2-5; D gene ambiguous. The germline V gene encodes CDR1 LNHDA and CDR2 SQIVND (reference sequence). V lost 3 bases to trimming and J lost 0 bases, with 8 bases between them. The CDR3 is 14 residues long. The CDR3 loop reads CASSMRANQETQYF. CDR3 nucleotides: TGTGCCAGTAGTATGCGTGCCAACCAAGAGACCCAGTACTTC.

The chain links TRBV27 to TRBJ2-5; perhaps TRBD1 as D (6 bases). With the DNA end fitting TRBJ2-7 better, the J assignment may be wrong. The CDR3 extends over 14 amino acids. The germline CDR1 and CDR2 sequences are MNHEY and SMNVEV (reference sequence). CDR3 amino acids: CASSPQGLAYEQYF. CDR3 DNA sequence: TGTGCCAGCAGTCCCCAGGGGCTAGCCTACGAGCAGTACTTC.

This clone was detected a few times. The V gene is TRBV2, the J gene TRBJ1-5; D gene uncertain. V lost 6 bases and J lost 0, with 9 bases in between. The CDR3 covers 14 residues. Germline V gene data show CDR1 as SNHLY and CDR2 as FYNNEI. The CDR3 bases are TGTGCCAGCAGAGGGTATTATAGCAATCAGCCCCAGCATTTT. It codes for CASRGYYSNQPQHF.

This sequence joins TRBV21-1 and TRBJ2-7. TRBV21-1 is designated a pseudogene. The CDR3 totals 13 residues. CDR3: CASRITEIHEQYF. For the CDR3, the DNA is TGTGCCAGCAGGATAACCGAAATCCACGAGCAGTACTTC.

This clone was observed once. The genes are TRBV10-3 and TRBJ1-2; D is unclear. V was clipped by 3 bases and J by 10 bases, with 12 bases between them. The CDR3 is made up of 12 amino acids. Germline V gene sequence: CDR1 ENHRY, CDR2 SYGVKD. The CDR3: CAISDRRAYYTF. CDR3 nucleotide sequence: TGTGCCATCAGTGATAGGAGGGCATACTACACCTTC.

This clone occurred a few times. The chain joins TRBV7-7 to TRBJ2-1, with D unclear. CDR3 length: 13 residues. Germline V lookup: CDR1 SSHAT, CDR2 FNYEAQ (reference sequence). V was trimmed by 1 base and J by 6 bases, leaving 7 bases between them. DNA for the CDR3: TGTGCCAGCAGCTTAGGGGTAGTCAATGAGCAGTTCTTC. Protein product: CASSLGVVNEQFF.

This rearrangement joins TRBV5-5 to TRBJ2-1, with no clear D. The germline V gene has CDR1 SGHKS and CDR2 YYEKEE (reference sequence). With 0 bases removed from V and 14 bases from J, the gap between germline ends came to 18 bases. This CDR3 has 14 residues. This chain's CDR3 is CASSLDSIALREFF. CDR3 DNA sequence: TGTGCCAGCAGCTTGGATTCGATAGCCCTAAGAGAGTTCTTC.

This chain connects TRBV28 to TRBJ2-1, with 9 bases identical to TRBD2. The ends lost 3 bases at V and 7 bases at J; junction bases unmatched: 7. Per the germline V gene, CDR1 is MDHEN and CDR2 is SYDVKM. This CDR3 spans 15 amino acids. CDR3 DNA: TGTGCCAGCAGTTTGGGCGGGAGGGGACGAAATGAGCAGTTCTTC. Translating gives CASSLGGRGRNEQFF.

Worth noting for this clone: A read error is the likely source, as a far larger clone sits one nucleotide away. The sample carries other DNA sequences with the same CDR3. V gene TRBV25-1 combines with J gene TRBJ1-4; 8 bases are a match to TRBD1. The germline CDR1 and CDR2 sequences are MGHDK and SYGVNS. The CDR3 sequence is 15 residues long. CDR3 in DNA: TGTGCCAGCAGTGAATATACAGGGGGAAATGAAAAACTATTTTTT. Translated, it gives CASSEYTGGNEKLFF.

In DNA, the CDR3 is TGTGCCAGCAGTAACCGGGTGAGGGATCAGCCCCAGCATTTT. Its translation is CASSNRVRDQPQHF. The chain combines TRBV6-4 with TRBJ1-5, with unresolved D. The germline V and J ends were trimmed by 5 bases and 5 bases, with 13 bases remaining between them. The CDR3 totals 14 residues. CDR1 and CDR2 from the germline V gene are MRHNA and SNTAGT.

This clone was seen just once. This sequence joins TRBV10-3 and TRBJ2-3; 9 bases line up with TRBD1. V trimming: 2 bases; J trimming: 6 bases; junction bases outside the gene matches: 9. The CDR3 sequence is 16 residues long. Germline V gene data show CDR1 as ENHRY and CDR2 as SYGVKD. CDR3 DNA: TGTGCCATCAGTGAGCGGGCTAGCGGACAGGGGGATACGCAGTATTTT. Its protein is CAISERASGQGDTQYF.

This clone was seen only a few times. The chain combines TRBV19 with TRBJ1-1, with D unclear. Germline values: CDR1 LNHDA, CDR2 SQIVND (reference sequence). This CDR3 spans 14 amino acids. The V end lost 3 bases, the J end lost 4 bases, and 12 bases lay between the germline ends. Here the CDR3 reads CASSIRVSGTEAFF. The CDR3 nucleotides read TGTGCCAGTAGTATTAGGGTGTCTGGCACTGAAGCTTTCTTT. Full variable domain (remainder filled in from reference TRBV19 and TRBJ1-1): DGGITQSPKYLFRKEGQNVTLSCEQNLNHDAMYWYRQDPGQGLRLIYYSQIVNDFQKGDIAEGYSVSREKKESFPLTVTSAQKNPTAFYLCASSIRVSGTEAFFGQGTRLTVV.

The chain joins TRBV9 to TRBJ1-3; 8 bases align to TRBD1. Trimming took 3 bases from V and 0 from J; bases not matched to a gene: 5. Germline loops: CDR1 SGDLS, CDR2 YYNGEE. The CDR3 is 16 amino acids. CDR3: CASSERTGHSGNTIYF. CDR3 coding DNA: TGTGCCAGCAGCGAGAGGACAGGGCACTCTGGAAACACCATATATTTT.

As concerns this clone: Distinct nucleotide sequences in the sample also encode this CDR3. J is TRBJ2-2 and V is TRBV28, with D possibly TRBD1 on 6 matching bases. This CDR3 comprises 14 residues. V shed 5 bases and J shed 2 bases, with 9 bases lying between them. Germline lookup yields CDR1 MDHEN and CDR2 SYDVKM. CDR3 region: CASSLQGNTGELFF. In nucleotides, the CDR3 is TGTGCCAGCAGTCTACAGGGAAACACCGGGGAGCTGTTTTTT.

This clone was picked up a small number of times. Other DNA sequences of this sample code for an identical CDR3. The rearrangement links TRBV5-6 to TRBJ1-2, with a weak D call TRBD1 (5 bases). Trimming removed 1 base at V and 4 bases at J, with 8 bases between. This CDR3 spans 13 amino acids. The germline gives CDR1 SGHDT, CDR2 YYEEEE. The CDR3 region has the DNA TGTGCCAGCAGCTTGCGGGGGGGCTATGGCTACACCTTC. It encodes CASSLRGGYGYTF.

This clone was counted between two and nine times. The junction and the germline gene differ at one end; a read error may be behind it. CDR3 DNA: TGTGCCAGCAGCTTATGGGGGACTAGCGGGAGGGCCTCTGGGGCCAACGTCCTGACTTTC. Amino acid sequence: CASSLWGTSGRASGANVLTF. The chain uses TRBV27 and TRBJ2-6; 16 nucleotides match TRBD2. This CDR3 comprises 20 residues. Germline V gives CDR1 MNHEY, CDR2 SMNVEV (reference sequence).

V gene TRBV9 combines with J gene TRBJ2-5; D unresolved. The CDR3 totals 12 residues. Germline CDR1 and CDR2: SGDLS and YYNGEE. Trimming left V 0 bases short and J 5 bases short, with 5 bases between. CDR3 in DNA: TGTGCCAGCAGCGTAGATTGGGAGACCCAGTACTTC. Translating gives CASSVDWETQYF.

A remark on this clone: At the DNA level, this CDR3 is encoded by other sequences in the same sample as well. The CDR3 region is CASSWGFDSLYGYTF. The CDR3 region has the DNA TGTGCCAGCAGCTGGGGGTTCGACAGCCTATATGGCTACACCTTC. The rearrangement uses TRBV11-2 and TRBJ1-2; possible D gene TRBD1, 5 bases. V lost 4 bases and J 5 bases, leaving 17 bases between the germline ends. CDR1 is SGHAT, CDR2 FQNNGV, per germline. The CDR3 length is 15 residues.

The rearrangement uses TRBV11-3 and TRBJ2-2; D tentatively fits TRBD1 or TRBD2 (7 bases each). CDR3 length: 16 amino acids. Germline lookup yields CDR1 SGHNT and CDR2 YENEEA. Trimming shortened V by 5 bases and J by 0 bases, and 13 bases separated the two germline ends. CDR3 residues: CASSQGGSTNTGELFF. The CDR3 region has the DNA TGTGCCAGCAGCCAGGGGGGGTCAACGAACACCGGGGAGCTGTTTTTT.